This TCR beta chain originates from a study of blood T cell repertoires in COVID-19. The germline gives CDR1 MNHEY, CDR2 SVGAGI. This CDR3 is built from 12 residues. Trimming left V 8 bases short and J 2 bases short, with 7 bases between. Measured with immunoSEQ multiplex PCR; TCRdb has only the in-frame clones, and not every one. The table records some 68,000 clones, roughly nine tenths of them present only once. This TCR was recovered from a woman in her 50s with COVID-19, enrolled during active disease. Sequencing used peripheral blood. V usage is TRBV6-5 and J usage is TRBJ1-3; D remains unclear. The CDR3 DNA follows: TGTGCCAGCTCGGGTACTGGAAACACCATATATTTT. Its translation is CASSGTGNTIYF.